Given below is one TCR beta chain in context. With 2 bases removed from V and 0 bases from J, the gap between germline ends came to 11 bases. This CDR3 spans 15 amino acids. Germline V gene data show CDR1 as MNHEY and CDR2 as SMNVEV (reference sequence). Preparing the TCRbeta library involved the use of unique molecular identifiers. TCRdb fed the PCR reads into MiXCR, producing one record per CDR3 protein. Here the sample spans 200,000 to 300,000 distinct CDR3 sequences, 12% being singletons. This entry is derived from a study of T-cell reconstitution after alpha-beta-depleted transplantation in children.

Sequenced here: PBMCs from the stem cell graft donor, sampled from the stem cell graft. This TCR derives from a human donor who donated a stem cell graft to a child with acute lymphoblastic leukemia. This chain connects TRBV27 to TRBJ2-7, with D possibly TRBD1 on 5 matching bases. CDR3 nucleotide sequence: TGTGCCAGCAGTTTAGGCCCCAGGGACTCCTACGAGCAGTACTTC. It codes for CASSLGPRDSYEQYF.